Reported below is one TCR beta chain. Its antigen target is currently unknown. Base-call qualities are not available, and no considerably larger clone is one nucleotide away. Each collaborating institution followed its own protocols to collect whole blood in K2EDTA tubes. For TCRbeta analysis, collaborators shipped samples in one of three forms: frozen whole blood, isolated PBMCs, or DNA extracted from either of those sample types. The data were taken from a study of blood T cell repertoires in COVID-19 (dated by TCRdb to about 2020). As for the study more broadly: Samples from collaborators originated in the United States, Italy and Spain and spanned both the acute and convalescent phases of COVID-19. The prospective study material was composed of cDNA or gDNA derived from T cells, B-cell-depleted T cells, or PBMCs. The dataset comprised deeply sampled blood TCRbeta repertoires from subjects exposed to, actively infected with, or recovered from COVID-19. The sample metadata nearly always contained a de-identified subject ID, COVID-19 status, age in years and sex. The repertoires were released in a freely available public database intended as a resource for research on the immune response to SARS-CoV-2. Where available, HLA class I and class II types were taken from metadata supplied by the sample provider and were not determined by assay-based typing. The samples were drawn from the first 160 participants of the ongoing ImmuneRACE study and from 1,254 subjects provided by 6 global collaborators.

TCRbeta CDR3 regions were amplified from genomic DNA using the immunoSEQ Assay, a bias-controlled multiplex PCR. In the authors' own workflow: The number of nucleated cells in each sample was estimated from the amplification of reference gene primers within the assay. To quantify the absolute abundance of each unique TCRbeta CDR3 rearrangement, sequence reads were collapsed and filtered. For each sample, productive Simpson clonality was calculated as the square root of Simpson's diversity index across productive rearrangements. TCRdb took this table from immuneACCESS and kept in-frame rearrangements with V and J called. Such tables lack part of the clones; where checked against another copy, unresolved V genes explain under half of the gap, and the rest is unexplained. V, J and clone size are taken as reported in that table, and D and trimming were inferred from the DNA itself. The sample records about 240,000 clones, approximately 86% of which are singletons. The ten largest clones add up to 5.5% to 7.5% of the sample.

There are 14 amino acids in the CDR3, from cysteine to phenylalanine inclusive. Of all the DNA, just the CDR3 is kept, 42 bases in frame from base 1. V was cut back by 4 bases and J by 10 bases, leaving a gap of 17 bases between them. CDR1 and CDR2, looked up from the germline V gene, are LGHNA and YSLEER. The paper's findings and limits, for the study overall: The quantity of clinical and demographic metadata differed by source and by participant and was supplied without curation.

The sample taken for sequencing was peripheral blood. Here the chain combines TRBV4-3 and TRBJ1-3; D gene: possibly TRBD1, on 5 matching bases. The receptor's source is a woman between 70 and 85 years old with active or convalescent COVID-19. The nucleotide sequence reads as follows: TGCGCCAGCAGCCCCGGGACTCTATCGGGGACCATATATTTT. Translation gives CASSPGTLSGTIYF.